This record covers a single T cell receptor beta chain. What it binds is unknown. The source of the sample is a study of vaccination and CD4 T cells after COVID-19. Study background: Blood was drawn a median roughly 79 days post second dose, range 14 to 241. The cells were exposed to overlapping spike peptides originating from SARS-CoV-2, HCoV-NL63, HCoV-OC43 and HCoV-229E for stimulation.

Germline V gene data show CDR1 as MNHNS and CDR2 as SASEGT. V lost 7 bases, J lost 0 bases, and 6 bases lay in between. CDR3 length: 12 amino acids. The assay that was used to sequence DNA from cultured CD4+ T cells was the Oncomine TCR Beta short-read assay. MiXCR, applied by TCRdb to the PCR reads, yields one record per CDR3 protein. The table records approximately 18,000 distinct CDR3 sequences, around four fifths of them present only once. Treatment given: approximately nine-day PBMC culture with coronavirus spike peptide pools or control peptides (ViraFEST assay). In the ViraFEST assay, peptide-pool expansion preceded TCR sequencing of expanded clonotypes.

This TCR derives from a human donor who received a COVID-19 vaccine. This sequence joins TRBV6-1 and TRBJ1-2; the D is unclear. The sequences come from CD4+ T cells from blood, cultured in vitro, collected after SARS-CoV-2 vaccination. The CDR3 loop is CASKAPNYGYTF. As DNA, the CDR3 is TGTGCCAGCAAAGCACCTAACTATGGCTACACCTTC.